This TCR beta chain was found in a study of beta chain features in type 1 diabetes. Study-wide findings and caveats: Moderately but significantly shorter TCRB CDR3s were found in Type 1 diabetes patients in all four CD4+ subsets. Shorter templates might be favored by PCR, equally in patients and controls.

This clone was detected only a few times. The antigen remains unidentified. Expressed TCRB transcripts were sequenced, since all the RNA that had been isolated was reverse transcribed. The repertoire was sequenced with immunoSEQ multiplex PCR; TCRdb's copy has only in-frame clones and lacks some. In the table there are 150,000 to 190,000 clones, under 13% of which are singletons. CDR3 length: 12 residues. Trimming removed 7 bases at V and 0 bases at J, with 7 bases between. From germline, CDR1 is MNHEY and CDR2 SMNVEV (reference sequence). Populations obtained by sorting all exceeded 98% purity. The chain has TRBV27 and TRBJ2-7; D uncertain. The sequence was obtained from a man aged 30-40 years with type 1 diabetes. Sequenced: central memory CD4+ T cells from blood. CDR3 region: CASISSSYEQYF. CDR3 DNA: TGTGCCAGCATCTCGAGCTCCTACGAGCAGTACTTC.